A single sample is the source of the 18 T cell receptor beta chains below, sequenced in a study of radiotherapy plus CTLA-4 blockade in lung cancer. Sequencing used immunoSEQ multiplex PCR; TCRdb keeps in-frame clones, though not all of them. The data show tens of thousands of clones, with about 80% seen just once and 0.65% to 0.9% held by the top ten. The specimen was peripheral blood, collected from a patient treated with radiotherapy plus ipilimumab. The source is a human donor with non-small cell lung cancer who had stable disease on radiotherapy plus ipilimumab.

The CDR3 DNA is TGCGCCAGCAGCCTCACTAGCGGGAGGTTCAATGAGCAGTTCTTC. Its protein product is CASSLTSGRFNEQFF. This sequence joins TRBV5-1 and TRBJ2-1; 12 nucleotides match TRBD2. Per germline, CDR1 SGHRS and CDR2 YFSETQ. This CDR3 is built from 15 residues. The ends lost 4 bases at V and 6 bases at J; junction bases unmatched: 5.

The V and J genes are TRBV28 and TRBJ2-5; no definite D call. This CDR3 region has 16 residues. V dropped 3 bases and J dropped 1 base, with 15 bases sitting between them. Germline V CDR1 and CDR2: MDHEN, SYDVKM. CDR3 sequence: CASSFLAWDSQETQYF. DNA for the CDR3: TGTGCCAGCAGTTTTCTTGCGTGGGATTCCCAAGAGACCCAGTACTTC.

The gene calls are TRBV25-1 and TRBJ2-3, with D perhaps TRBD2 (6 bases). The V and J ends lost 5 bases and 2 bases respectively, with 17 bases between them. From germline, CDR1 is MGHDK and CDR2 SYGVNS. The CDR3 is made up of 16 amino acids. CDR3 loop: CASSSSLAINTDTQYF. The CDR3 region has the DNA TGTGCCAGCAGTTCCTCCCTAGCGATTAACACAGATACGCAGTATTTT. Drawing the rest from reference TRBV25-1 and TRBJ2-3, the complete variable domain is EADIYQTPRYLVIGTGKKITLECSQTMGHDKMYWYQQDPGMELHLIHYSYGVNSTEKGDLSSESTVSRIRTEHFPLTLESARPSHTSQYLCASSSSLAINTDTQYFGPGTRLTVL.

This clone has only a few counts. The rearrangement links TRBV18 to TRBJ1-1, with a weak D call TRBD1 (5 bases). The V and J ends lost 1 base and 5 bases respectively, with 17 bases between them. Germline lookup yields CDR1 KGHSH and CDR2 LQKENI. This CDR3 has 16 amino acids. CDR3 DNA: TGTGCCAGCTCACCACTTGTAGGCAGGGAGGGGACTGAAGCTTTCTTT. This codes for CASSPLVGREGTEAFF.

The rearrangement uses TRBV27 and TRBJ1-6; the D gene is possibly TRBD1 (6 bases). Germline V gene data show CDR1 as MNHEY and CDR2 as SMNVEV (reference sequence). The V gene lost 6 bases and the J gene lost 6 bases, with 15 bases spanning the gap. The CDR3 totals 15 residues. CDR3 protein: CASRGGRGGNSPLHF. DNA of the CDR3: TGTGCCAGCAGGGGGGGCCGGGGTGGTAATTCACCCCTCCACTTT.

V usage is TRBV21-1 and J usage is TRBJ2-7; the table names TRBD1, a call not compared with the DNA. TRBV21-1 constitutes a pseudogene. The CDR3 consists of 14 residues. The CDR3 loop is CASSKGEGTGEQYF. The DNA of the CDR3 is TGTGCCAGCAGCAAAGGGGAGGGGACAGGCGAGCAGTACTTC.

This rearrangement joins TRBV25-1 to TRBJ2-1; tentative D call: TRBD2 (6 bases). The V gene's germline CDR1 is MGHDK and CDR2 SYGVNS. The CDR3 is 12 residues long. V shed 8 bases and J shed 15 bases, with 20 bases lying between them. In DNA form, the CDR3 reads TGTGCCAGCGGGGCTGGAGCTAGCGAGACGTTCTTC. It is translated as CASGAGASETFF.

The chain employs TRBV7-9 and TRBJ1-1, with D possibly matching TRBD1 (5 bases). V shed 0 bases and J shed 1 base, with 12 bases lying between them. There are 16 residues in the CDR3. Germline V gene data show CDR1 as SEHNR and CDR2 as FQNEAQ (reference sequence). This CDR3 reads CASSLAGGRANTEAFF. In nucleotides, the CDR3 is TGTGCCAGCAGCTTAGCTGGGGGGAGGGCGAACACTGAAGCTTTCTTT.

The chain links TRBV5-1 to TRBJ2-7; D perhaps matches TRBD1 (6 bases). This CDR3 spans 13 amino acids. Germline-derived CDR1 and CDR2 are SGHRS and YFSETQ. V lost 3 bases, J lost 1 base, and 8 bases lay in between. The CDR3, as DNA: TGCGCCAGCAGCTCCGGACAGTCCTACGAGCAGTACTTC. Translation: CASSSGQSYEQYF.

The chain recombines TRBV2 with TRBJ2-5; 7 bases line up with TRBD1. Germline assignment: CDR1 SNHLY and CDR2 FYNNEI. This CDR3 has 14 residues. Losses at the gene ends were 0 bases for V and 6 bases for J; bases not matched to a gene: 4. The CDR3 is CASSEADRVKTQYF. CDR3 coding DNA: TGTGCCAGCAGTGAAGCAGACAGGGTTAAGACCCAGTACTTC.

V is TRBV5-1 and J is TRBJ2-1; D assignment may be TRBD1 or TRBD2 (5 bases each). Trimming left V 4 bases short and J 6 bases short, with 14 bases between. Looked up from germline, CDR1 is SGHRS and CDR2 is YFSETQ. The CDR3 has 14 residues. This CDR3 reads CASSGGRDRNEQFF. In DNA form, the CDR3 reads TGCGCCAGCAGCGGAGGCCGGGACCGCAATGAGCAGTTCTTC. The whole variable domain, remainder taken from reference TRBV5-1 and TRBJ2-1, is KAGVTQTPRYLIKTRGQQVTLSCSPISGHRSVSWYQQTPGQGLQFLFEYFSETQRNKGNFPGRFSGRQFSNSRSEMNVSTLELGDSALYLCASSGGRDRNEQFFGPGTRLTVL.

The chain combines TRBV30 with TRBJ2-3; D might be TRBD2 (6 bases). Germline CDR1 reads GTSNPN; CDR2 reads SVGIG (reference sequence). This CDR3 spans 13 amino acids. V lost 0 bases and J 5 bases, leaving 9 bases between the germline ends. The CDR3 DNA reads TGTGCCTGGAGTGTACGGGAGCAAGATACGCAGTATTTT. It is translated as CAWSVREQDTQYF.

V is TRBV10-1 and J is TRBJ1-6, with a tentative D call TRBD1 (6 bases). The CDR3 runs to 13 residues. Germline CDR1 is WNHNN and CDR2 is SYGVQD (reference sequence). The ends were cut back, 0 bases at V and 11 bases at J, with 8 bases in the middle. The CDR3 coding sequence is TGCGCCAGCAGTGAGTCCAGGGGAGCACCCCTCCACTTT. Protein product: CASSESRGAPLHF.

The chain recombines TRBV9 with TRBJ1-6; D is possibly TRBD1 (5 bases). Between the trimmed V and J ends, which lost 3 bases and 7 bases, there was a span of 14 bases. Germline CDR1 reads SGDLS; CDR2 reads YYNGEE. The CDR3 is 15 amino acids. The CDR3 region has the DNA TGTGCCAGCAGCGCCCGGGGGGAGGTCAATTCACCCCTCCACTTT. Translation gives CASSARGEVNSPLHF.

The V gene is TRBV9, the J gene TRBJ2-5; tentative D call: TRBD1 (6 bases). CDR3 size: 14 residues. V lost 4 bases and J 3 bases, leaving 13 bases between the germline ends. The V gene's germline CDR1 is SGDLS and CDR2 YYNGEE. In DNA form, the CDR3 reads TGTGCCAGCAGCCCATCCCCAGGGGAAGAGACCCAGTACTTC. It encodes CASSPSPGEETQYF.

This chain joins TRBV5-1 and TRBJ1-1, with D unclear. The V end lost 4 bases, the J end lost 0 bases, and 13 bases lay between the germline ends. The CDR3 sequence is 15 residues long. CDR1 and CDR2 from the germline V gene are SGHRS and YFSETQ. Written as DNA, the CDR3 is TGCGCCAGCAGCCCAAACGCGGGATTGAACACTGAAGCTTTCTTT. Protein: CASSPNAGLNTEAFF.

V and J are TRBV7-2 and TRBJ2-3; no clear D. Trimming removed 5 bases at V and 2 bases at J, with 5 bases between. The V gene's germline CDR1 is SGHTA and CDR2 FQGNSA. The CDR3 has 12 amino acids. The CDR3 DNA is TGTGCCAGCAGCCAAGTCACAGATACGCAGTATTTT. Residues: CASSQVTDTQYF.

Remarks on this clone: This CDR3 is also generated by other DNA sequences in the sample. The chain joins TRBV4-1 to TRBJ2-2; 7 bases line up with TRBD2. The ends lost 1 base at V and 2 bases at J; junction bases unmatched: 4. This CDR3 spans 16 amino acids. Germline values: CDR1 MGHRA, CDR2 YSYEKL. The CDR3 protein is CASSQASGPNTGELFF. The CDR3 nucleotides are TGCGCCAGCAGCCAAGCTAGCGGACCCAACACCGGGGAGCTGTTTTTT.